This T cell receptor (beta chain) emerged from a study of blood T cell repertoires in COVID-19. Study-wide background: The United States, Italy and Spain provided the acute and convalescent COVID-19 samples. In each case, the material was cDNA or gDNA derived from T cells, B-cell-depleted T cells, or PBMCs.

The germline V and J ends were trimmed by 6 bases and 1 base, with 22 bases remaining between them. Per the germline V gene, CDR1 is MNHEY and CDR2 is SMNVEV (reference sequence). This CDR3 region has 18 residues. Per the study methods: The authors estimated nucleated cell counts from reference gene primer amplification. TCRdb keeps only in-frame clones here, not all; method: immunoSEQ multiplex PCR. The V and J calls and clone size were taken over from that table, and D and trimming were inferred from the DNA. The sample has 200,000 to 250,000 clones; 84% are singletons. This sequence originates from a woman older than 75 with active or convalescent COVID-19. Source material: peripheral blood. The chain is built from TRBV27 and TRBJ1-5; D may be TRBD1 (6 bases). The CDR3 DNA reads TGTGCCAGCAGGTCGCTCGGTGGGGGCAGCTCCAGCAATCAGCCCCAGCATTTT. Translating it yields CASRSLGGGSSSNQPQHF.